A single sample gave rise to the 23 T cell receptor beta chains below, sequenced in a study of T cells after yellow fever vaccination (dated by TCRdb to the late 2010s). According to the study, the label for this sample's treatment or condition signals: live attenuated yellow fever vaccine strain. The library was obtained by 5' RACE. Sequencing was carried out with an Illumina HiSeq 2500. Using fastp at Q25 and MiXCR, TCRdb reprocessed the public reads and kept productive beta chains. CDR3 protein duplicates are merged, each entry listing the most common genes and DNA. The sample data list over 120,000 distinct CDR3 sequences, and less than 8.5% of these were observed just once. Together, the top ten hold approximately 0.64% of the sample. The sequencing here drew on CD4+ T cells sorted from PBMCs, taken 10 days after the yellow fever booster vaccination. These receptors originate from a man aged 25 to 40 who received the YFV17D yellow fever vaccine.

In its sample, this clonotype was seen many times. CDR3 in DNA: TGTGCCAGCAGATCGGACAGGGGGCTCAACAATGAGCAGTTCTTC. It codes for CASRSDRGLNNEQFF. The genes are TRBV7-9 and TRBJ2-1; 11 bases align to TRBD1. Germline V gene lookup returns CDR1 SEHNR and CDR2 FQNEAQ (reference sequence). The ends lost 6 bases at V and 5 bases at J; junction bases unmatched: 6. CDR3 size: 15 residues.

This clonotype was picked up a small number of times. V gene TRBV7-9 combines with J gene TRBJ2-1; D unclear. This CDR3 region has 13 residues. Trimming took 1 base from V and 7 from J, leaving 8 bases between them. Germline V gives CDR1 SEHNR, CDR2 FQNEAQ (reference sequence). The DNA of the CDR3 is TGTGCCAGCAGCTTAGGGATGGTAAATGAGCAGTTCTTC. It codes for CASSLGMVNEQFF.

This clonotype was recorded at least ten times. The germline gene is not matched at one end of the junction; a read error may be the cause. The chain combines TRBV5-1 with TRBJ2-3; D gene ambiguous. The CDR3 has 11 residues. Germline CDR1 and CDR2: SGHRS and YFSETQ. The CDR3 bases are TGTGCCAGCAGCTTAAAGGATACGCAGTATTTT. This codes for CASSLKDTQYF.

The chain employs TRBV18 and TRBJ2-5, with D perhaps being TRBD1 or TRBD2 (5 bases each). The CDR3 runs 13 residues. The germline V and J ends were trimmed by 3 bases and 5 bases, with 10 bases remaining between them. Germline V CDR1 and CDR2: KGHSH, LQKENI. The CDR3 nucleotides are TGTGCCAGCTCACCTTCGAGGGGCGAGACCCAGTACTTC. Its translation: CASSPSRGETQYF.

The chain is built from TRBV5-1 and TRBJ2-2; maybe TRBD2 (6 bases). Trimming removed 0 bases from V and 4 bases from J, with 16 bases in between. The V gene's germline CDR1 is SGHRS and CDR2 YFSETQ. This CDR3 spans 17 amino acids. CDR3 nucleotides: TGCGCCAGCAGCTTGGTATTGACTAGACTTTCCACCGGGGAGCTGTTTTTT. Protein sequence: CASSLVLTRLSTGELFF.

This clonotype came up many times. The gene calls are TRBV5-1 and TRBJ1-6, with 9 bases identical to TRBD1. From germline, CDR1 is SGHRS and CDR2 YFSETQ. The V gene end was trimmed by 1 base and the J gene end by 10 bases; junction bases not matched to a gene: 6. The CDR3 runs 15 residues. CDR3 nucleotide sequence: TGCGCCAGCAGCTTGTTCGGGACAGGGACATCACCCCTCCACTTT. It specifies CASSLFGTGTSPLHF.

Regarding this clonotype: A clone one base away is much larger, so this may be a read error. The genes are TRBV10-3 and TRBJ2-7; D is possibly TRBD1 (6 bases). From germline, CDR1 is ENHRY and CDR2 SYGVKD. V lost 0 bases and J 5 bases, leaving 11 bases between the germline ends. This CDR3 has 14 amino acids. For the CDR3, the DNA is TGTGCCATCAGTGAGTCAAGGACAGCGGACGAGCAGTACTTC. Protein sequence: CAISESRTADEQYF.

This clonotype was counted many times. The rearrangement uses TRBV20-1 and TRBJ2-5; a weak D match, TRBD1 (6 bases). The CDR3 is made up of 14 amino acids. Trimming cost V 3 bases and J 9 bases, with 20 bases left between them. Looked up from germline, CDR1 is DFQATT and CDR2 is SNEGSKA (reference sequence). CDR3 amino acids: CSASGSGANGAQYF. In nucleotides, the CDR3 is TGCAGTGCTAGTGGGTCAGGGGCGAACGGGGCCCAGTACTTC.

The V and J genes are TRBV4-2 and TRBJ2-2; 11 nucleotides align to TRBD2. The CDR3 is made up of 20 amino acids. Losses at the gene ends were 1 base for V and 4 bases for J; bases not matched to a gene: 14. Germline V gene lookup returns CDR1 LGHNA and CDR2 YNFKEQ. Here the CDR3 DNA reads TGTGCCAGCAGCCAAGGGCTAGCTAGCGGGAGGTCCAAGGGCACCGGGGAGCTGTTTTTT. Translation: CASSQGLASGRSKGTGELFF.

This clonotype was observed at least ten times. V and J are TRBV6-2 or TRBV6-3 and TRBJ2-1; 7 positions agree with TRBD1. CDR1 is MNHEY, CDR2 SVGEGT, per germline. V trimming: 5 bases; J trimming: 8 bases; junction bases outside the gene matches: 12. The CDR3 is 15 amino acids. The CDR3 bases are TGTGCCAGCAGTGAGGACGGCAGGGGGTTGCATGAGCAGTTCTTC. This codes for CASSEDGRGLHEQFF.

This clonotype was detected ten times or more. The chain carries TRBV27 and TRBJ2-6, with TRBD1 identical over 9 bases. From germline, CDR1 is MNHEY and CDR2 SMNVEV (reference sequence). This CDR3 has 17 residues. V was clipped by 1 base and J by 2 bases; unmatched bases: 3. CDR3 coding DNA: TGTGCCAGCAGTTTATACAACAGGGGGCCTGGGGCCAACGTCCTGACTTTC. This sequence encodes CASSLYNRGPGANVLTF. The full variable domain, with the rest looked up from reference TRBV27 and TRBJ2-6, is EAQVTQNPRYLITVTGKKLTVTCSQNMNHEYMSWYRQDPGLGLRQIYYSMNVEVTDKGDVPEGYKVSRKEKRNFPLILESPSPNQTSLYFCASSLYNRGPGANVLTFGAGSRLTVL.

This clonotype was detected many times. V usage is TRBV3-1 and J usage is TRBJ2-7, with 7 bases that match TRBD1. The length of the CDR3 is 15 residues. CDR1 is LGHDT, CDR2 YNNKEL, per germline (reference sequence). Germline trimming cut 0 bases from V and 1 base from J; bases unmatched to any gene: 3. The CDR3 reads CASSQEETGSYEQYF. The DNA for the CDR3 is TGTGCCAGCAGCCAAGAGGAGACAGGGTCCTACGAGCAGTACTTC.

The chain has TRBV7-9 and TRBJ2-5, with 10 bases aligning to TRBD2. Germline trimming cut 3 bases from V and 2 bases from J; bases unmatched to any gene: 3. Germline lookup yields CDR1 SEHNR and CDR2 FQNEAQ (reference sequence). This CDR3 is 15 amino acids long. The CDR3 DNA is TGTGCCAGCAGCTTGCCTAGCGGGAGACAAGAGACCCAGTACTTC. Its translation: CASSLPSGRQETQYF. Combining the CDR3 with reference TRBV7-9 and TRBJ2-5 gives the whole variable domain DTGVSQNPRHKITKRGQNVTFRCDPISEHNRLYWYRQTLGQGPEFLTYFQNEAQLEKSRLLSDRFSAERPKGSFSTLEIQRTEQGDSAMYLCASSLPSGRQETQYFGPGTRLLVL.

Many counts were recorded for this clonotype. V gene TRBV20-1 combines with J gene TRBJ2-1; D tentatively fits TRBD1 or TRBD2 (7 bases each). CDR1 is DFQATT and CDR2 is SNEGSKA in the germline V gene (reference sequence). The length of the CDR3 is 13 residues. The CDR3 reads CSCGEGARNEQFF. CDR3 nucleotide sequence: TGCAGCTGCGGGGAGGGGGCGCGAAATGAGCAGTTCTTC.

This clonotype has a count of ten or more. The V and J genes are TRBV7-2 and TRBJ2-5; D call uncertain. V was pared by 1 base and J by 8 bases, with 14 bases between. The V gene's germline CDR1 is SGHTA and CDR2 FQGNSA. This CDR3 comprises 14 residues. The DNA for the CDR3 is TGTGCCAGCAGCTTAGTTTGGCAGAAGGCTACCCAGTACTTC. This sequence encodes CASSLVWQKATQYF.

This clonotype was detected many times. This rearrangement joins TRBV2 to TRBJ2-1; tentatively, D is TRBD2 (5 bases). CDR1 and CDR2 from the germline V gene are SNHLY and FYNNEI. Deletions cut 10 bases from V and 9 bases from J, with 10 bases between. The CDR3 has 10 amino acids. Here the CDR3 DNA reads TGTGCCACCCTTCGGGGTGAGCAGTTCTTC. Translated, it gives CATLRGEQFF. The variable domain in full, completed from reference TRBV2 and TRBJ2-1, reads EPEVTQTPSHQVTQMGQEVILRCVPISNHLYFYWYRQILGQKVEFLVSFYNNEISEKSEIFDDQFSVERPDGSNFTLKIRSTKLEDSAMYFCATLRGEQFFGPGTRLTVL.

This clonotype was counted at least ten times. J is TRBJ2-5 and V is TRBV12-3 or TRBV12-4; D is unclear. The length of the CDR3 is 12 residues. V was pared by 4 bases and J by 5 bases, with 8 bases between. The DNA for the CDR3 is TGTGCCAGCAGTTACGGTGTGGAGACCCAGTACTTC. This gives the protein CASSYGVETQYF.

At least ten counts were recorded for this clonotype. The chain employs TRBV10-3 and TRBJ2-6; D call uncertain. CDR1 is ENHRY and CDR2 is SYGVKD in the germline V gene. Trimming took off 8 bases at V and 0 bases at J, with 14 bases between the two ends. The CDR3 is made up of 16 amino acids. The CDR3 loop is CAISPIKFSGANVLTF. CDR3 bases: TGTGCCATCTCGCCGATAAAATTCTCTGGGGCCAACGTCCTGACTTTC.

The chain uses TRBV6-5 and TRBJ1-6, with a tentative D call TRBD1 (5 bases). V lost 6 bases, J lost 6 bases, and 18 bases lay in between. Germline V gene lookup returns CDR1 MNHEY and CDR2 SVGAGI. The CDR3 covers 16 residues. The CDR3 is CASSLSPTVFNSPLHF. The DNA for the CDR3 is TGTGCCAGCAGCCTAAGTCCGACAGTTTTTAATTCACCCCTCCACTTT.

This clonotype showed up just a few times. This rearrangement joins TRBV6-2 or TRBV6-3 to TRBJ2-5; TRBD2 matches 8 bases. The CDR3 has 13 amino acids. CDR1 is MNHEY, CDR2 SVGEGT, per germline. The V gene end was trimmed by 10 bases and the J gene end by 4 bases; junction bases not matched to a gene: 8. The CDR3 reads CATARLARETQYF. The CDR3 DNA follows: TGTGCCACCGCGAGACTAGCGCGAGAGACCCAGTACTTC.

This clonotype was detected many times. The chain employs TRBV28 and TRBJ1-1; D remains ambiguous. Germline V gives CDR1 MDHEN, CDR2 SYDVKM. The CDR3 loop spans 14 amino acids. V was trimmed by 5 bases and J by 1 base, leaving 11 bases between them. CDR3 sequence (DNA): TGTGCCAGCAGTACTCCGGCAACGAACACTGAAGCTTTCTTT. Residues: CASSTPATNTEAFF.

This clonotype was seen ten or more times. The chain combines TRBV27 with TRBJ2-1, with no clear D. The germline V and J ends were trimmed by 7 bases and 9 bases, with 13 bases remaining between them. Germline V lookup: CDR1 MNHEY, CDR2 SMNVEV (reference sequence). The CDR3 contains 12 residues. The CDR3 loop is CASTRPPSEQFF. The CDR3 bases are TGTGCCAGCACCCGCCCTCCCAGTGAGCAGTTCTTC.

This clonotype was found many times. V is TRBV20-1 and J is TRBJ2-7; 9 nucleotides line up with TRBD2. This CDR3 region has 17 residues. Germline assignment: CDR1 DFQATT and CDR2 SNEGSKA (reference sequence). Trimming cost V 0 bases and J 2 bases; bases outside gene matches: 11. The CDR3 nucleotides are TGCAGTGCTAGAGATCGAATAACGGGACTAGCAACCTACGAGCAGTACTTC. Its translation is CSARDRITGLATYEQYF.